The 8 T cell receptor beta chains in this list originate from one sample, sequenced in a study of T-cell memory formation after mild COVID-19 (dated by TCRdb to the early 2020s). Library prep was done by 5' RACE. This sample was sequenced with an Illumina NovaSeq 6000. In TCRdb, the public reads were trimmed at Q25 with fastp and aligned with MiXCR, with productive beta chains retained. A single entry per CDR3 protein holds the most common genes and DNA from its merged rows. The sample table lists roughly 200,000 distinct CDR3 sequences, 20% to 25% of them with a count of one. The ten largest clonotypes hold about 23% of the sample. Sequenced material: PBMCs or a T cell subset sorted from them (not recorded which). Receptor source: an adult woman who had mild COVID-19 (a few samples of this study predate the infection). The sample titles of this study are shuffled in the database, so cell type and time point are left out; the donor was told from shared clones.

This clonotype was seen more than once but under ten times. The CDR3 loop is CSASGASDYGYTF. In nucleotides, the CDR3 is TGCAGTGCTAGTGGAGCTTCCGACTATGGCTACACCTTC. This chain uses TRBV20-1 with TRBJ1-2; D is uncertain. Germline V gives CDR1 DFQATT, CDR2 SNEGSKA (reference sequence). The CDR3 runs 13 residues. Trimming took off 3 bases at V and 3 bases at J, with 11 bases between the two ends.

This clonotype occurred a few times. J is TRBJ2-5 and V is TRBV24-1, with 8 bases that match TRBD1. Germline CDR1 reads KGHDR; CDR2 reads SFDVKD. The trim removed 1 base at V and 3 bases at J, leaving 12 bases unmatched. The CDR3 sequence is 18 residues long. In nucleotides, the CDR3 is TGTGCCACCAGTGATTTCACGCGTACAGGGGGGAGTAAAGAGACCCAGTACTTC. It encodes CATSDFTRTGGSKETQYF.

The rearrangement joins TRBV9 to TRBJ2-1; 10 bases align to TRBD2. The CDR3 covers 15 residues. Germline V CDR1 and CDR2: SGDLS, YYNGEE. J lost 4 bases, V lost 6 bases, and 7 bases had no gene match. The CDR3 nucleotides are TGTGCCAGCACTGTAGCGGGAGGAGGTTACAATGAGCAGTTCTTC. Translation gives CASTVAGGGYNEQFF. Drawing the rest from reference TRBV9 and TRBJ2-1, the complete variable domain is DSGVTQTPKHLITATGQRVTLRCSPRSGDLSVYWYQQSLDQGLQFLIQYYNGEERAKGNILERFSAQQFPDLHSELNLSSLELGDSALYFCASTVAGGGYNEQFFGPGTRLTVL.

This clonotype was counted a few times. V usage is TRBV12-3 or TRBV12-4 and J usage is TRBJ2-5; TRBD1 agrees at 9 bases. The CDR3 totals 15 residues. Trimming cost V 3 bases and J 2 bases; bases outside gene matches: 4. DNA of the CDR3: TGTGCCAGCAGTTTTGGGGACAGGGTACAAGAGACCCAGTACTTC. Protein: CASSFGDRVQETQYF.

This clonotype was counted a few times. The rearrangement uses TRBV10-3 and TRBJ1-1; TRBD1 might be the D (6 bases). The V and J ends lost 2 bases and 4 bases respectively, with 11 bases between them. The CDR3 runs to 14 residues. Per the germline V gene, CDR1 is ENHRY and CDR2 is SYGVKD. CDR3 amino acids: CAISEPGAGTEAFF. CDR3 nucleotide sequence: TGTGCCATCAGTGAGCCGGGGGCGGGCACTGAAGCTTTCTTT.

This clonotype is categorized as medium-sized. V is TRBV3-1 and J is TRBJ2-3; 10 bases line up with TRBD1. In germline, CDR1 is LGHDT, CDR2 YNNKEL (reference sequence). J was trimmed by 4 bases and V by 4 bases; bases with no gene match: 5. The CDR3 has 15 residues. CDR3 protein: CASSRGTGEADTQYF. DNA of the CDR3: TGTGCCAGCAGCCGCGGGACAGGGGAGGCAGATACGCAGTATTTT.

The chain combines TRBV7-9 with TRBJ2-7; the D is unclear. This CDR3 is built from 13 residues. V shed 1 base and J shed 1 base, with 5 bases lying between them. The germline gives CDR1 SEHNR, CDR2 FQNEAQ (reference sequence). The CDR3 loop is CASSLEESYEQYF. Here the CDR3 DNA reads TGTGCCAGCAGCTTAGAGGAGTCCTACGAGCAGTACTTC.

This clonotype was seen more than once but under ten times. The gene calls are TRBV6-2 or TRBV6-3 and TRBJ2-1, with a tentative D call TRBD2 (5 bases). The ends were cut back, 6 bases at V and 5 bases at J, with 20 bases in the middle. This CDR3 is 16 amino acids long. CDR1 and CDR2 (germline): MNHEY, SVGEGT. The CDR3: CASSPSRGEAHNEQFF. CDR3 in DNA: TGTGCCAGCAGCCCTAGCCGCGGCGAGGCCCACAATGAGCAGTTCTTC.